This entry lists 17 T cell receptor beta chains sequenced from one sample in a study of blood T cell repertoires in COVID-19. Here immunoSEQ multiplex PCR was the method, and the copy in TCRdb shows in-frame clones only, minus some. The repertoire holds 180,000 or so clones, approximately 91% seen once, with approximately 6.7% in the top ten. The sample comprised peripheral blood. The receptors come from a man in his forties with acute or convalescent COVID-19.

This chain connects TRBV3-1 (or the pseudogene TRBV3-2) to TRBJ1-1; no clear D. Trimming cost V 6 bases and J 0 bases, with 14 bases left between them. Germline V gene lookup returns CDR1 LGHDT and CDR2 YNNKEL (reference sequence). The CDR3 runs 15 residues. CDR3: CASRTHRGMNTEAFF. The DNA of the CDR3 is TGTGCCAGCAGGACGCACCGAGGAATGAACACTGAAGCTTTCTTT.

The chain carries TRBV5-1 and TRBJ1-1; 7 bases align to TRBD1. J gave up 7 bases and V 5 bases, and 8 bases lay outside the gene matches. The CDR3 has 13 residues. Germline assignment: CDR1 SGHRS and CDR2 YFSETQ. The CDR3 loop is CASREQGDSEAFF. The CDR3 coding sequence is TGCGCCAGCAGGGAGCAGGGGGACAGTGAAGCTTTCTTT.

The gene calls are TRBV9 and TRBJ2-3; 10 nucleotides agree with TRBD2. The CDR3 consists of 15 residues. V gave up 3 bases and J gave up 4 bases; unmatched junction bases: 5. CDR1 is SGDLS and CDR2 is YYNGEE in the germline V gene. CDR3 nucleotides: TGTGCCAGCAGCGGGGGGACTAGCGTCGCAGATACGCAGTATTTT. Translation gives CASSGGTSVADTQYF.

This clone came up once. The chain links TRBV19 to TRBJ2-3; D is undetermined. This CDR3 has 15 amino acids. Germline assignment: CDR1 LNHDA and CDR2 SQIVND (reference sequence). V lost 3 bases, J lost 3 bases, and 13 bases lay in between. The CDR3 loop reads CASSISLSFTDTQYF. CDR3 in DNA: TGTGCCAGTAGTATTAGTCTTTCTTTTACAGATACGCAGTATTTT.

The chain links TRBV7-2 to TRBJ1-4; D not resolved. Between the trimmed V and J ends, which lost 1 base and 0 bases, there was a span of 12 bases. The CDR3 sequence is 17 residues long. Germline V gene lookup returns CDR1 SGHTA and CDR2 FQGNSA. As DNA, the CDR3 is TGTGCCAGCAGCTTAGATACAGCACAAGCAACTAATGAAAAACTGTTTTTT. Protein: CASSLDTAQATNEKLFF.

The CDR3 DNA is TGTGCCAGCAGCTCTAGAACAGGGGGTACAGATACGCAGTATTTT. Protein: CASSSRTGGTDTQYF. This chain connects TRBV5-5 to TRBJ2-3; TRBD1 matches 8 bases. Trimming cost V 3 bases and J 3 bases; bases outside gene matches: 6. The CDR3 has 15 residues. Per germline, CDR1 SGHKS and CDR2 YYEKEE (reference sequence).

The rearrangement joins TRBV5-8 to TRBJ1-2, with D possibly TRBD1 on 6 matching bases. V lost 2 bases, J lost 2 bases, and 10 bases lay in between. Looked up from germline, CDR1 is SGHTS and CDR2 is YDEGEE. There are 14 residues in the CDR3. This CDR3 is CASSFRGFNYGYTF. CDR3 nucleotide sequence: TGTGCCAGCAGCTTCAGGGGATTCAACTATGGCTACACCTTC. Looking up the rest from reference TRBV5-8 and TRBJ1-2 gives the full variable domain: EAGVTQSPTHLIKTRGQQATLRCSPISGHTSVYWYQQALGLGLQFLLWYDEGEERNRGNFPPRFSGRQFPNYSSELNVNALELEDSALYLCASSFRGFNYGYTFGSGTRLTVV.

The chain carries TRBV27 and TRBJ2-1, with D perhaps TRBD1 (7 bases). The CDR3 is made up of 16 amino acids. Germline values: CDR1 MNHEY, CDR2 SMNVEV (reference sequence). Deletions cut 5 bases from V and 4 bases from J, with 18 bases between. The CDR3 nucleotides are TGTGCCAGCAGTGCGGGACAGCAACTCTTTTACAATGAGCAGTTCTTC. Amino acids: CASSAGQQLFYNEQFF.

The rearrangement links TRBV19 to TRBJ2-3; 9 positions match TRBD2. CDR3 length equals 15 residues. Trimming took 2 bases from V and 7 from J; bases not matched to a gene: 7. In germline, CDR1 is LNHDA, CDR2 SQIVND (reference sequence). The CDR3 DNA follows: TGTGCCAGTAGTATACGGGGCGGGGGGGGAAATACGCAGTATTTT. This translates into CASSIRGGGGNTQYF.

This chain connects TRBV6-7 to TRBJ1-1; no reliable D call. TRBV6-7 is reported as an ORF; its role is uncertain. V lost 2 bases to trimming and J lost 3 bases, with 13 bases between them. This CDR3 has 15 residues. The CDR3, as DNA: TGTGCCAGCAGTTACATGTCGCGGAGCCACACTGAAGCTTTCTTT. This codes for CASSYMSRSHTEAFF.

This chain joins TRBV6-2 or TRBV6-3 and TRBJ2-1; 9 bases agree with TRBD2. The CDR3 contains 14 residues. Germline trimming cut 4 bases from V and 3 bases from J; bases unmatched to any gene: 1. Germline assignment: CDR1 MNHEY and CDR2 SVGEGT. The CDR3 DNA sequence: TGTGCCAGCAGTTTTAGCGGGGGCTACAATGAGCAGTTCTTC. Amino acids: CASSFSGGYNEQFF.

This CDR3 is CASSLPGSETQYF. In DNA, the CDR3 is TGTGCCAGCAGCCTACCAGGCTCGGAGACCCAGTACTTC. This rearrangement joins TRBV6-5 to TRBJ2-5; D is uncertain. Germline V gene lookup returns CDR1 MNHEY and CDR2 SVGAGI. This CDR3 is built from 13 residues. With 6 bases removed from V and 5 bases from J, the gap between germline ends came to 13 bases.

This clone was detected once. The chain recombines TRBV6-5 with TRBJ2-7; 11 bases agree with TRBD2. V trimming: 11 bases; J trimming: 3 bases; junction bases outside the gene matches: 9. The CDR3 spans 14 residues. Per the germline V gene, CDR1 is MNHEY and CDR2 is SVGAGI. DNA of the CDR3: TGTGCCGTCACAGGAACTAGCGGGGGCTACGAGCAGTACTTC. This translates into CAVTGTSGGYEQYF.

V gene TRBV18 combines with J gene TRBJ2-2; D uncertain. Deletions cut 2 bases from V and 5 bases from J, with 12 bases between. The germline V gene encodes CDR1 KGHSH and CDR2 LQKENI. This CDR3 comprises 15 residues. The DNA for the CDR3 is TGTGCCAGCTCACCATTCAGCGCTCGGACCGGGGAGCTGTTTTTT. Translating it yields CASSPFSARTGELFF.

V and J are TRBV28 and TRBJ2-1, with D perhaps matching TRBD2 (7 bases). The V end lost 3 bases, the J end lost 2 bases, and 23 bases lay between the germline ends. This CDR3 comprises 19 residues. Germline CDR1 and CDR2: MDHEN and SYDVKM. CDR3 bases: TGTGCCAGCAGTTTTTTGCGGGATCGGGGGGCGCTTCCCTACAATGAGCAGTTCTTC. Amino acid sequence: CASSFLRDRGALPYNEQFF. Complete variable domain (other parts from reference TRBV28 and TRBJ2-1): DVKVTQSSRYLVKRTGEKVFLECVQDMDHENMFWYRQDPGLGLRLIYFSYDVKMKEKGDIPEGYSVSREKKERFSLILESASTNQTSMYLCASSFLRDRGALPYNEQFFGPGTRLTVL.

The CDR3 coding sequence is TGCGCCAGCAGTATAGGGACAGGAGTATATGGCTACACCTTC. The encoded protein is CASSIGTGVYGYTF. The chain links TRBV5-1 to TRBJ1-2, with 8 bases aligning to TRBD1. The CDR3 has 14 amino acids. V shed 5 bases and J 5 bases; nucleotides not matched to a gene: 8. CDR1 is SGHRS and CDR2 is YFSETQ in the germline V gene.

This chain connects TRBV2 to TRBJ2-1; 7 bases match TRBD2. Losses at the gene ends were 6 bases for V and 3 bases for J; bases not matched to a gene: 8. Germline V gene data show CDR1 as SNHLY and CDR2 as FYNNEI. The CDR3 spans 15 residues. CDR3: CASRSGRGGYNEQFF. The CDR3 region has the DNA TGTGCCAGCAGATCAGGGAGGGGAGGCTACAATGAGCAGTTCTTC.